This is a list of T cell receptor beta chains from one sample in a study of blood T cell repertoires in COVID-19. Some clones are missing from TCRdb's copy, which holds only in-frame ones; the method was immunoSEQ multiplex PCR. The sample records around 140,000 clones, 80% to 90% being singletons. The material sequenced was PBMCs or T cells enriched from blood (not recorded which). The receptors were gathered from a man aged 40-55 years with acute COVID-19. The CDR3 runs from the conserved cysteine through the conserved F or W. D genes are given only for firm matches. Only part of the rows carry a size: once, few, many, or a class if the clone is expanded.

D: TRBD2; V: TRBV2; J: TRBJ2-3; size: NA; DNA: TGTGCCAGCATTAGCGGGATTAGGGCAGATACGCAGTATTTT; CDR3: CASISGIRADTQYF
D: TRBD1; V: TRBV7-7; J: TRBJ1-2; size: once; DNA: TGTGCTAGCAGCTCCCAACCGGGACAGGGTTTGACCTTC; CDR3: CASSSQPGQGLTF
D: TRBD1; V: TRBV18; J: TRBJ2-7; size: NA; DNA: TGTGCCAGCTCACCGGTGGGACAGGGGCACTACGAGCAGTACTTC; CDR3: CASSPVGQGHYEQYF
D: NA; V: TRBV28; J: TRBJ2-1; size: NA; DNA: TGTGCCAGCCTACCCGCTTCGGCCTACAATGAGCAGTTCTTC; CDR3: CASLPASAYNEQFF
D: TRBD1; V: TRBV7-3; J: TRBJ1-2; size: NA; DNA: TGTGCCAGCAGCCCCGGGGACAGGGACAAAGGCGACGGCTACACCTTC; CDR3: CASSPGDRDKGDGYTF
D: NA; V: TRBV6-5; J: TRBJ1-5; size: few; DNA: TGTGCCAGCAGTTATGGGAGATATAGCAATCAGCCCCAGCATTTT; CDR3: CASSYGRYSNQPQHF
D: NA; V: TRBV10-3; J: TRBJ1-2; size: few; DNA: TGTGCCATCAGTGAGACAGGGCCCTATGGCTACACCTTC; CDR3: CAISETGPYGYTF
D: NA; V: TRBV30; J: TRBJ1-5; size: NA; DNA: TGTGCCTGGAGGGGGCCAGGGGATCAGCCCCAGCATTTT; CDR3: CAWRGPGDQPQHF
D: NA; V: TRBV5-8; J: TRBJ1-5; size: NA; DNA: TGTGCCAGCAGCTTAGACAGCCCCAATCAGCCCCAGCATTTT; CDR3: CASSLDSPNQPQHF
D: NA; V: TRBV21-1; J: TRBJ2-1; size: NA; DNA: TGTGCCAGCAGCACGGGGGGGACAGGGCCCTACAATGAGCAGTTCTTC; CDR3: CASSTGGTGPYNEQFF
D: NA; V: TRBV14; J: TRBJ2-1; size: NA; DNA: TGTGCCAGCGGGGCAGGAAACGAGCAGTTCTTC; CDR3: CASGAGNEQFF
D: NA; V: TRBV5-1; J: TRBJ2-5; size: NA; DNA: TGCGCCAGCAGCTCGCATCTAACAGGGTCGGAGACCCAGTACTTC; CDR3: CASSSHLTGSETQYF
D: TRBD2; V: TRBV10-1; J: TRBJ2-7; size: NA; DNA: TGCGCCAGCAGCCCGGGAGGCTCTTACGAGCAGTACTTC; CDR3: CASSPGGSYEQYF
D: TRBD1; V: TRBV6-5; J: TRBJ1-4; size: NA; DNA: TGTGCCAGCAGGAGACAGGGGGCAGGTGAAAAACTGTTTTTT; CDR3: CASRRQGAGEKLFF
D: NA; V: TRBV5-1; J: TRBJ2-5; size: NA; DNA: TGCGCCAGCAGCTTACAGGGAACGGTTGAAGAGACCCAGTACTTC; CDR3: CASSLQGTVEETQYF
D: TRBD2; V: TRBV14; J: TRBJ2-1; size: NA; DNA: TGTGCCAGCAGCCAAGATACTAGCGGCGGGACTAAGAATGAGCAGTTCTTC; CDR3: CASSQDTSGGTKNEQFF
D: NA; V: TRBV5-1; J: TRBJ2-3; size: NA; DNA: TGCGCCAGCAGCTTCGGGGGCACAGATACGCAGTATTTT; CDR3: CASSFGGTDTQYF
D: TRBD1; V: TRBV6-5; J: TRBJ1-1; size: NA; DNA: TGTGCCAGCAGTTACTCGGACAGGGGAGGCACTGAAGCTTTCTTT; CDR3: CASSYSDRGGTEAFF
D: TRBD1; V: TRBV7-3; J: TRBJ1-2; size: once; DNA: TGTGCCAGCAGCTTAACGACAGGGGGCGATGGCTACACCTTC; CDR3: CASSLTTGGDGYTF
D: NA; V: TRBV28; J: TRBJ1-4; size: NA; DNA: TGTGCCAGCAGTCTTAATGAAAAACTGTTTTTT; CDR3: CASSLNEKLFF
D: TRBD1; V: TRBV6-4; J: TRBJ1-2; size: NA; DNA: TGTGCCAGCAGCGTTACCGGGACAGGGTCTAACTATGGCTACACCTTC; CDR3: CASSVTGTGSNYGYTF
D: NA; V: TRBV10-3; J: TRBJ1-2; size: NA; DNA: TGTGCCACGGGGGACGGGGATGGGTATGGCTACACCTTC; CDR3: CATGDGDGYGYTF
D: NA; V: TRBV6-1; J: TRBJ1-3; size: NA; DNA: TGTGCCAGCAGTGAATTGAGATCGCTTGGAAACACCATATATTTT; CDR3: CASSELRSLGNTIYF
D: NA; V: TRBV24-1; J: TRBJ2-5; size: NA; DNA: TGTGCCACCAGTGACCACAATCAAGAGACCCAGTACTTC; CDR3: CATSDHNQETQYF
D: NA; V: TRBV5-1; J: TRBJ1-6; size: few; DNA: TGCGCCAGCAGCTCCGAGACACCCCATAATTCACCCCTCCACTTT; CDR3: CASSSETPHNSPLHF
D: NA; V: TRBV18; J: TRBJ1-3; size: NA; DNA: TGTGCCAGCTCACCACGCGAGGGCTCTGGAAACACCATATATTTT; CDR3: CASSPREGSGNTIYF
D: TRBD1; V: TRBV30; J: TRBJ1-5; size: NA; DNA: TGTGCCTGGAGTGTCCAGGGGGATCAGCCCCAGCATTTT; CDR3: CAWSVQGDQPQHF
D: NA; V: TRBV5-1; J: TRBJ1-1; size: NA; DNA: TGCGCCAGCAGCGATACACAGGGAAACACTGAAGCTTTCTTT; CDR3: CASSDTQGNTEAFF